These T cell receptor beta chains were read from a single sample in a study of quantifying T cell responses using KT2 cells. MiXCR, applied by TCRdb to the UMI-ligation and nested PCR reads, yields one record per CDR3 protein. The sample shows about 30,000 distinct CDR3 sequences, approximately 7% of them seen only once. The sequencing sample was made of PBMCs spiked with cells of the T cell clone KT2. All receptors derive from a human donor. Each CDR3 is given with its conserved first and last residue. D genes are given only for firm matches. Some rows mark clone size as missing; the rest say once, few, many or name a class of expanded clone.

CDR3aa	CDR3nt	v_gene	j_gene	abundance	d_gene
CASSSRDLQSEAFF	TGTGCCAGCAGCTCTAGGGACCTCCAAAGCGAAGCTTTCTTT	TRBV7-9	TRBJ1-1	many	.
CSADWTENTEAFF	TGCAGTGCCGACTGGACGGAGAACACTGAAGCTTTCTTT	TRBV20-1	TRBJ1-1	few	.
CSVEKGATGELFF	TGCAGCGTTGAAAAGGGGGCCACCGGGGAGCTGTTTTTT	TRBV29-1	TRBJ2-2	few	TRBD1
CASSLPPRGTRFSEQYF	TGTGCCAGCAGCTTACCCCCTCGTGGGACTCGCTTTAGCGAGCAGTACTTC	TRBV7-8	TRBJ2-7	.	.
CASSASGSPNPSYNEQFF	TGTGCCAGCAGCGCTAGCGGGAGCCCCAACCCCTCCTACAATGAGCAGTTCTTC	TRBV5-4	TRBJ2-1	many	TRBD2
CASSDRFDSPYGYTF	TGTGCCAGCAGTGACCGATTCGACAGTCCTTATGGCTACACCTTC	TRBV6-5	TRBJ1-2	many	.
CASSIGTRAIEQYF	TGTGCCAGCAGTATCGGGACACGTGCAATCGAGCAGTACTTC	TRBV11-1	TRBJ2-7	few	.
CSALSGASYEQYF	TGCAGTGCCCTTAGCGGGGCCTCCTACGAGCAGTACTTC	TRBV20-1	TRBJ2-7	few	TRBD2
CSARRGAGANQPQHF	TGCAGTGCTAGAAGGGGGGCAGGGGCCAATCAGCCCCAGCATTTT	TRBV20-1	TRBJ1-5	many	.
CASSQDWASGNREQYF	TGCGCCAGCAGCCAAGATTGGGCTAGCGGGAACCGCGAGCAGTACTTC	TRBV4-3	TRBJ2-7	few	TRBD2
CASTIGIAASGELFF	TGTGCCAGCACCATTGGGATTGCGGCTTCCGGGGAGCTGTTTTTT	TRBV5-6	TRBJ2-2	.	.
CASSSEQGHEQFF	TGTGCCAGCAGCTCCGAACAGGGCCATGAGCAGTTCTTC	TRBV7-7	TRBJ2-1	many	.
CASSSTQGTEAFF	TGCGCCAGCAGCTCGACTCAGGGAACTGAAGCTTTCTTT	TRBV5-1	TRBJ1-1	.	.
CASSPGWGGNTEAFF	TGCGCCAGCAGCCCAGGATGGGGGGGCAACACTGAAGCTTTCTTT	TRBV4-1	TRBJ1-1	many	.
CARTSNNEQFF	TGTGCCAGAACTAGCAACAATGAGCAGTTCTTC	TRBV2	TRBJ2-1	.	.
CASSLRETRSGNTIYF	TGTGCCAGCAGCTTAAGGGAGACTCGTTCTGGAAACACCATATATTTT	TRBV7-6	TRBJ1-3	.	.
CASSLAGVSYGYTF	TGTGCCAGCAGCTTGGCTGGGGTCTCCTATGGCTACACCTTC	TRBV5-4	TRBJ1-2	many	.
CASSLGGTSTDTQYF	TGTGCCAGCAGTTTGGGGGGGACCAGCACAGATACGCAGTATTTT	TRBV28	TRBJ2-3	many	TRBD2
CASSFLPPSGASTDTQYF	TGTGCCAGCAGCTTTCTCCCCCCTAGCGGGGCGAGCACAGATACGCAGTATTTT	TRBV7-2	TRBJ2-3	many	TRBD2
CASSTSMVGVGDTQYF	TGTGCCAGCAGCACCTCCATGGTTGGGGTTGGAGATACGCAGTATTTT	TRBV6-2/TRBV6-3	TRBJ2-3	.	.
CASSVGERSEAFF	TGTGCCAGCAGCGTAGGTGAGAGAAGTGAAGCTTTCTTT	TRBV9	TRBJ1-1	few	.
CAWSVTGLGTEAFF	TGTGCCTGGAGTGTTACAGGGTTAGGCACTGAAGCTTTCTTT	TRBV30	TRBJ1-1	many	.
CASSSGTGVEAFF	TGCGCCAGCAGCTCCGGGACAGGGGTTGAAGCTTTCTTT	TRBV10-1	TRBJ1-1	many	TRBD1
CASGPTFYEQYF	TGTGCCAGCGGCCCGACCTTCTACGAGCAGTACTTC	TRBV11-2	TRBJ2-7	many	.
CASSPRPGPGYEQFF	TGTGCCAGCAGCCCAAGACCCGGCCCAGGATATGAGCAGTTCTTC	TRBV14	TRBJ2-1	few	.
CASSLTGTLAGTSEQYF	TGTGCCAGCAGCTTAACGGGTACTCTAGCGGGGACGAGCGAGCAGTACTTC	TRBV7-3	TRBJ2-7	many	TRBD2
CASSLGSGQSSYEQYF	TGTGCCAGCAGCTTAGGATCGGGACAGAGCTCCTACGAGCAGTACTTC	TRBV11-2	TRBJ2-7	many	TRBD1
CASSQGFEGDQPQHF	TGTGCCAGCAGCCAAGGGTTTGAGGGTGATCAGCCCCAGCATTTT	TRBV16	TRBJ1-5	many	.
CASSLSNSNQPQHF	TGTGCCAGCAGCTTATCCAATAGCAATCAGCCCCAGCATTTT	TRBV7-2	TRBJ1-5	few	.
CASSLWGVGADTQYF	TGTGCCAGCAGTTTATGGGGGGTTGGCGCAGATACGCAGTATTTT	TRBV12-3/TRBV12-4	TRBJ2-3	few	.
CASSFRQGRITEAFF	TGTGCCAGCAGTTTTCGGCAGGGGAGGATCACTGAAGCTTTCTTT	TRBV12-3/TRBV12-4	TRBJ1-1	many	.
CASQASGNTIYF	TGTGCCAGCCAGGCTTCTGGAAACACCATATATTTT	TRBV2	TRBJ1-3	few	.
CASSATLAGMETQYF	TGTGCCAGCAGTGCCACACTAGCGGGGATGGAGACCCAGTACTTC	TRBV12-3/TRBV12-4	TRBJ2-5	many	TRBD2
CSVATSGYRNEQFF	TGCAGCGTCGCGACTAGCGGGTACAGGAATGAGCAGTTCTTC	TRBV29-1	TRBJ2-1	many	TRBD2
CASSQGGPYEKLFF	TGCGCCAGCAGCCAAGGGGGGCCGTATGAAAAACTGTTTTTT	TRBV4-1	TRBJ1-4	many	.
CASSRPGTYGYTF	TGTGCCAGCAGCCGGCCTGGGACCTATGGCTACACCTTC	TRBV13	TRBJ1-2	few	.
CASSYGGTGTDTQYF	TGTGCCAGCAGTTACGGGGGGACAGGGACAGATACGCAGTATTTT	TRBV6-6	TRBJ2-3	many	TRBD1
CSVEDGRGRHTDTQYF	TGCAGCGTTGAAGATGGTAGGGGGCGGCACACAGATACGCAGTATTTT	TRBV29-1	TRBJ2-3	many	TRBD1
CAISIVADTQYF	TGTGCCATCAGTATAGTAGCAGATACGCAGTATTTT	TRBV10-3	TRBJ2-3	.	.
CSVGEGNSPLHF	TGCAGCGTTGGGGAGGGTAATTCACCCCTCCACTTT	TRBV29-1	TRBJ1-6	.	.
CASSPTRTGPTFWQYF	TGTGCCAGCAGCCCAACTCGGACAGGCCCCACTTTTTGGCAGTACTTC	TRBV7-8	TRBJ2-7	few	TRBD1
CASSMKGAGQPQHF	TGTGCCAGTAGTATGAAGGGGGCTGGTCAGCCCCAGCATTTT	TRBV19	TRBJ1-5	few	TRBD1
CASSLRGPFDEQYF	TGTGCCAGCAGTTTAAGGGGTCCCTTTGACGAGCAGTACTTC	TRBV6-6	TRBJ2-7	.	.
CASSQVQNSGVNEQFF	TGTGCCAGCAGCCAAGTCCAAAATAGCGGGGTCAATGAGCAGTTCTTC	TRBV14	TRBJ2-1	.	TRBD2
CASSPDRGGNEQFF	TGCGCCAGCAGCCCAGACAGGGGAGGCAATGAGCAGTTCTTC	TRBV4-1	TRBJ2-1	many	TRBD1
CASSSTGTGFFEQYF	TGTGCCAGCAGCTCAACCGGGACAGGGTTTTTCGAGCAGTACTTC	TRBV5-6	TRBJ2-7	few	TRBD1
CSVEGGKLGYTF	TGCAGCGTTGAGGGAGGGAAACTAGGCTACACCTTC	TRBV29-1	TRBJ1-2	many	.
CASSEAVEGGSYEQYF	TGTGCCAGCAGTGAAGCTGTGGAGGGTGGCTCCTACGAGCAGTACTTC	TRBV2	TRBJ2-7	.	.
CASSLVRDNEQFF	TGTGCCAGCAGCTTGGTACGGGACAATGAGCAGTTCTTC	TRBV5-6	TRBJ2-1	.	.
CASSPGTAYDQYF	TGTGCCAGCAGCCCAGGGACAGCCTACGATCAGTACTTC	TRBV3-1	TRBJ2-7	.	TRBD1
CASSQDLQENQPQHF	TGCGCCAGCAGCCAAGATTTACAAGAAAATCAGCCCCAGCATTTT	TRBV4-1	TRBJ1-5	few	.
CASSPRQGSGTEAFF	TGTGCCAGCAGCCCCCGACAGGGATCGGGCACTGAAGCTTTCTTT	TRBV13	TRBJ1-1	few	TRBD1
CASGFEGLGEDEQYF	TGTGCCAGCGGCTTCGAGGGCCTTGGTGAGGACGAGCAGTACTTC	TRBV12-3/TRBV12-4	TRBJ2-7	many	.
CASSGLRYSDWVYNSPLHF	TGTGCCAGCAGCGGACTACGCTACTCGGACTGGGTCTATAATTCACCCCTCCACTTT	TRBV9	TRBJ1-6	many	.
CASSPGTGGTEAFF	TGTGCCAGCAGTCCCGGGACAGGGGGGACTGAAGCTTTCTTT	TRBV27	TRBJ1-1	few	TRBD1
CSASFLAEADTQYF	TGCAGTGCTAGTTTCCTAGCCGAGGCAGATACGCAGTATTTT	TRBV20-1	TRBJ2-3	many	.
CASSSGTGPTSEAFF	TGTGCCAGCAGTTCCGGGACAGGGCCCACCAGTGAAGCTTTCTTT	TRBV5-4	TRBJ1-1	many	TRBD1
CSARGGSGAVNQPQHF	TGCAGTGCTAGAGGGGGTTCGGGTGCCGTCAATCAGCCCCAGCATTTT	TRBV20-1	TRBJ1-5	.	.
CASSSVGGPRTYEQYF	TGTGCCAGCAGTTCCGTAGGGGGGCCGCGTACCTACGAGCAGTACTTC	TRBV6-2/TRBV6-3	TRBJ2-7	.	.
CASSEDRFYGYTF	TGTGCCAGCAGTGAAGACAGGTTCTATGGCTACACCTTC	TRBV25-1	TRBJ1-2	few	.